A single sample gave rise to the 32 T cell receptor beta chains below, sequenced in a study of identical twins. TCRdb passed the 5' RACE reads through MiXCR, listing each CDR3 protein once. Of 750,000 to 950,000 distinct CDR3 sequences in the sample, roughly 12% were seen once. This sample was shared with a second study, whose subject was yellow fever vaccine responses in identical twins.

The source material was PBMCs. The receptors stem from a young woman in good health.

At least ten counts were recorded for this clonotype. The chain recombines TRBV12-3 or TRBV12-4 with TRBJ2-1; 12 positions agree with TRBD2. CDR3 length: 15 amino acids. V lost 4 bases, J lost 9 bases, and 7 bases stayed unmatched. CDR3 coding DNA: TGTGCCAGCAGTTCTAGCGGGAGGGGGTTAGGTGAGCAGTTCTTC. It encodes CASSSSGRGLGEQFF.

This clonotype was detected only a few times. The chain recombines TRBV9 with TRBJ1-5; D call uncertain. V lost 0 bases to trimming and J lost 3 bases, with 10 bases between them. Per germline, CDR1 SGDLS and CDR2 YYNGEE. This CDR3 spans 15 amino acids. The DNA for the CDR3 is TGTGCCAGCAGCGTAGGGGGTACCCTCAATCAGCCCCAGCATTTT. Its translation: CASSVGGTLNQPQHF.

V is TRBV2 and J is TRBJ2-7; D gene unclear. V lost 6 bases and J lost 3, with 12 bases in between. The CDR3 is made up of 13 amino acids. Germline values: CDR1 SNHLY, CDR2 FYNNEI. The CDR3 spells CASRENTVYEQYV. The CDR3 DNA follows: TGTGCCAGCAGGGAGAACACTGTCTACGAGCAGTACGTC.

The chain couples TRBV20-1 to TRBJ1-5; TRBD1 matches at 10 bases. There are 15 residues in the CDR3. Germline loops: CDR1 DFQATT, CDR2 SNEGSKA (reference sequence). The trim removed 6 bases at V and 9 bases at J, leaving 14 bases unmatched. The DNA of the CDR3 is TGCAGTGCAACGAACACCGGGACAGGGGAAAGGCCCCAGCATTTT. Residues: CSATNTGTGERPQHF.

CDR3 nucleotides: TGTGCCAGCAGCTTAGGGGCTAGCGGGAGAGGGGATACGCAGTATTTT. The encoded protein is CASSLGASGRGDTQYF. The chain joins TRBV7-6 to TRBJ2-3, with TRBD2 matching over 10 bases. V was pared by 1 base and J by 6 bases, with 7 bases of the junction left unmatched. The CDR3 loop spans 16 amino acids. Germline assignment: CDR1 SGHVS and CDR2 FNYEAQ.

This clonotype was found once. For the CDR3, the DNA is TGTGCCAGCAGTGAGGTGGGGGTAGCGGGACCCACCTACGAGCAGTACTTC. It yields the protein CASSEVGVAGPTYEQYF. The chain is built from TRBV2 and TRBJ2-7; 8 bases match TRBD2. CDR1 and CDR2 from the germline V gene are SNHLY and FYNNEI. J lost 2 bases, V lost 3 bases, and 12 bases had no gene match. The length of the CDR3 is 17 residues.

CDR3 sequence reads: CASSEALRGTGIPGELFF. The DNA of the CDR3 is TGTGCCAGCAGTGAAGCGCTTAGGGGGACAGGGATACCCGGGGAGCTGTTTTTT. The chain combines TRBV6-1 with TRBJ2-2; 9 nucleotides agree with TRBD1. Germline loops: CDR1 MNHNS, CDR2 SASEGT. This CDR3 comprises 18 residues. J lost 6 bases, V lost 0 bases, and 11 bases had no gene match.

The CDR3 coding sequence is TGTGCCAGCAGTTTATCGGGGGACGCCGGGTCCGGGGAGCTGTTTTTT. Its protein product is CASSLSGDAGSGELFF. This chain joins TRBV27 and TRBJ2-2; perhaps D is TRBD1 or TRBD2 (5 bases each). Per the germline V gene, CDR1 is MNHEY and CDR2 is SMNVEV (reference sequence). The CDR3 runs to 16 residues. V was trimmed by 0 bases and J by 6 bases, leaving 14 bases between them.

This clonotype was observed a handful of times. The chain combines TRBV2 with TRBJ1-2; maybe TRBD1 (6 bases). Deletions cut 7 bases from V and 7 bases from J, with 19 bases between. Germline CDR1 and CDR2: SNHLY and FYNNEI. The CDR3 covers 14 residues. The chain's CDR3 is CASTPAEQGSGYTF. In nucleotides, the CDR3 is TGTGCCAGCACCCCAGCGGAACAGGGCTCTGGCTACACCTTC.

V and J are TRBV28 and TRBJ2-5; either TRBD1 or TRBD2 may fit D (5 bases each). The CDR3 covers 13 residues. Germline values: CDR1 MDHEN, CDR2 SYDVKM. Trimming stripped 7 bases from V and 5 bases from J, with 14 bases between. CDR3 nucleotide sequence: TGTGCCAGCACCGGGGCAGGGCGGGAGACCCAGTACTTC. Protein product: CASTGAGRETQYF.

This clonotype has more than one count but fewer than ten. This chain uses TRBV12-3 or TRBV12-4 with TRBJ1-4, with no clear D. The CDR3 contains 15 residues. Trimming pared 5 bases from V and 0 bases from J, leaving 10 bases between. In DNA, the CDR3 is TGTGCCAGCAGTCAAGCCGTCCCAACTAATGAAAAACTGTTTTTT. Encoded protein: CASSQAVPTNEKLFF.

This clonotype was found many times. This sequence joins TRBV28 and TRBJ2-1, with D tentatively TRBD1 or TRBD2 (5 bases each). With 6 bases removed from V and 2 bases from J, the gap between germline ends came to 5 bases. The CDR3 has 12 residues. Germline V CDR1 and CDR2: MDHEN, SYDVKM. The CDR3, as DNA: TGTGCCAGCAGGGGACCCTACAATGAGCAGTTCTTC. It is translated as CASRGPYNEQFF.

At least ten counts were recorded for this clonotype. The CDR3 reads CASSLAPLTTGELFF. The CDR3 DNA reads as TGTGCCAGCAGTTTGGCACCTCTCACCACCGGGGAGCTGTTTTTT. This chain connects TRBV12-3 or TRBV12-4 to TRBJ2-2; D uncertain. The CDR3 totals 15 residues. Deletions cut 3 bases from V and 4 bases from J, with 12 bases between.

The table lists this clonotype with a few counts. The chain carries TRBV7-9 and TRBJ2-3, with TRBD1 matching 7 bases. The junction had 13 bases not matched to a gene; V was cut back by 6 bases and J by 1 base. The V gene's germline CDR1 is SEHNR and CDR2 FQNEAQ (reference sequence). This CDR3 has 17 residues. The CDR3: CASRSPPTGIGTDTQYF. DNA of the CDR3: TGTGCCAGCAGATCCCCCCCGACAGGGATTGGCACAGATACGCAGTATTTT.

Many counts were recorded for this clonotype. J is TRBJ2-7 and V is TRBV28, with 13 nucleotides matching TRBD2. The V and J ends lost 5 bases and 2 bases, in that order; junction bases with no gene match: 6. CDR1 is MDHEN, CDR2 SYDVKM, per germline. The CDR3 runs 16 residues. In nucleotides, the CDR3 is TGTGCCAGCAGTCAGGGACTAGCGGGAATAACCTACGAGCAGTACGTC. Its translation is CASSQGLAGITYEQYV.

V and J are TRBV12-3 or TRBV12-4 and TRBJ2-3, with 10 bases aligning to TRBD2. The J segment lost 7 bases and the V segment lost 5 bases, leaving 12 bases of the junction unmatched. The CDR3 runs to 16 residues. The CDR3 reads CASSIQAGGGENTQYF. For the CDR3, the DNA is TGTGCCAGCAGTATCCAAGCGGGGGGGGGCGAAAATACGCAGTATTTT.

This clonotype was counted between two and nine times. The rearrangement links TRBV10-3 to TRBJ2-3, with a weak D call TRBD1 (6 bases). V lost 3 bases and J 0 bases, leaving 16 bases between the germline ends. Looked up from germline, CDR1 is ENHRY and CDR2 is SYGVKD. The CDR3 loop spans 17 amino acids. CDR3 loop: CAISDTGIYTSTDTQYF. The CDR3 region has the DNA TGTGCCATCAGTGATACAGGGATTTATACTAGCACAGATACGCAGTATTTT.

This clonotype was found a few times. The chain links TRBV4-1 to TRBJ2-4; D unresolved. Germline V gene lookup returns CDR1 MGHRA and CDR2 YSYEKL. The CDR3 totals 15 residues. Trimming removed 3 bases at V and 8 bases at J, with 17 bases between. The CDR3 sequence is CASSHNGVPADIQYF. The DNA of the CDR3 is TGCGCCAGCAGCCACAATGGGGTGCCCGCGGACATTCAGTACTTC.

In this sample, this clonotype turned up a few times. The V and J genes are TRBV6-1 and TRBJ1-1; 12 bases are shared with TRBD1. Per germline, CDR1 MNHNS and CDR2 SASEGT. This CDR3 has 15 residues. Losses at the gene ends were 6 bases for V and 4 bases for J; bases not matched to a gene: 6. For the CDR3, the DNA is TGTGCCAGCAGCAGGGACAGGGGGCGAATCACTGAAGCTTTCTTT. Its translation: CASSRDRGRITEAFF.

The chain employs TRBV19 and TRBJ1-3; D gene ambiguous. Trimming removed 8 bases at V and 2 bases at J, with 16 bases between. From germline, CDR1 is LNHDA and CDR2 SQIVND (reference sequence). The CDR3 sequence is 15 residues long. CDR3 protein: CASGAYTGTGNTIYF. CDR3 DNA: TGTGCCAGTGGTGCCTACACGGGTACTGGAAACACCATATATTTT.

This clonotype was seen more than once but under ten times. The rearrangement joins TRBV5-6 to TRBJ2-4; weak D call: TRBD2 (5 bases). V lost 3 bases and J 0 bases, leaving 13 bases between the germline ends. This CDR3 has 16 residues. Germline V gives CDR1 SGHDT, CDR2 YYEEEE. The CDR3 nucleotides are TGTGCCAGCAGCTCCCCCGAGGGTGGAGCCAAAAACATTCAGTACTTC. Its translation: CASSSPEGGAKNIQYF.

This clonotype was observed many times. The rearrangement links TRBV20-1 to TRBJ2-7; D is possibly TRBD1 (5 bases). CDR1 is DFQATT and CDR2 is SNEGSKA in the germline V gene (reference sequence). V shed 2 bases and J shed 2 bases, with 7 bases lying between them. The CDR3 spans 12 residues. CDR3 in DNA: TGCAGTGCTAGAACAGGCCCCTACGAGCAGTACGTC. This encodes CSARTGPYEQYV.

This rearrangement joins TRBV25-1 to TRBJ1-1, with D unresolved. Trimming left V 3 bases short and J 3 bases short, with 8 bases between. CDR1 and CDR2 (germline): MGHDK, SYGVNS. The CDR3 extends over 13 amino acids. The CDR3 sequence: CASSDPLDTEAFF. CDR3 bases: TGTGCCAGCAGTGACCCCCTGGACACTGAAGCTTTCTTT.

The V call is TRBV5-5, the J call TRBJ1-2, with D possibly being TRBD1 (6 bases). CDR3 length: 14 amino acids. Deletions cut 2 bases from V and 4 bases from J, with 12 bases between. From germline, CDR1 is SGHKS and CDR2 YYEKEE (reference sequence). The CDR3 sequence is CASSFEQGRYGYTF. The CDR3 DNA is TGTGCCAGCAGCTTTGAACAGGGCCGCTATGGCTACACCTTC.

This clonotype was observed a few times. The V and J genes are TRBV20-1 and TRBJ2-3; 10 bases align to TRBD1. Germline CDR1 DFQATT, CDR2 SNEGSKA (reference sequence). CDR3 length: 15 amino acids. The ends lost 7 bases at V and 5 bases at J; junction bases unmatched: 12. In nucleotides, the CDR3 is TGCAGTGTAGATGAGGACAGGGGGTTTTTAGATACGCAGTATTTT. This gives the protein CSVDEDRGFLDTQYF.

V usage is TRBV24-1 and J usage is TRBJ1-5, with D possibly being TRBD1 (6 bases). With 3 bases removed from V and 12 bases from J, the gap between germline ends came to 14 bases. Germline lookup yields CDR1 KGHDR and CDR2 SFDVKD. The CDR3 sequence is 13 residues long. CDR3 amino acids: CATSDGGLANQHF. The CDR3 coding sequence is TGTGCCACCAGTGATGGGGGCTTGGCAAACCAGCATTTT.

The CDR3 loop is CASRWEYTGELFF. CDR3 nucleotide sequence: TGTGCCAGCAGATGGGAGTACACCGGGGAGCTGTTTTTT. The rearrangement joins TRBV7-9 to TRBJ2-2, with D perhaps TRBD2 (5 bases). From germline, CDR1 is SEHNR and CDR2 FQNEAQ (reference sequence). CDR3 length: 13 residues. The V end lost 6 bases, the J end lost 3 bases, and 8 bases lay between the germline ends.

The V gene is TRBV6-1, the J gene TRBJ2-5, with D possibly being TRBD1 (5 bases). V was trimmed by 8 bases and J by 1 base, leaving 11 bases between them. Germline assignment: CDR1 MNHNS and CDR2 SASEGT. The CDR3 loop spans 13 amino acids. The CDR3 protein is CASAGLGQETQYF. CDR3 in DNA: TGTGCCAGCGCAGGGTTGGGCCAAGAGACCCAGTACTTC.

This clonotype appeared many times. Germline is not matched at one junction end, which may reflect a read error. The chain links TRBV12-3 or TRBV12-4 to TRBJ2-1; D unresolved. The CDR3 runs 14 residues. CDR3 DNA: TGTGCCAGCAGTTTCCCCCCCTCCAACAATGAGCAGTTCTTC. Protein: CASSFPPSNNEQFF.

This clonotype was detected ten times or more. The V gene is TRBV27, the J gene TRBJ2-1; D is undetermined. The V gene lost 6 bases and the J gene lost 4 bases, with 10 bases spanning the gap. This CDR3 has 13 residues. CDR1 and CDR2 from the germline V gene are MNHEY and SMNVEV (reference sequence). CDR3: CASRDFTYNEQFF. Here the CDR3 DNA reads TGTGCCAGCAGAGACTTTACTTACAATGAGCAGTTCTTC.

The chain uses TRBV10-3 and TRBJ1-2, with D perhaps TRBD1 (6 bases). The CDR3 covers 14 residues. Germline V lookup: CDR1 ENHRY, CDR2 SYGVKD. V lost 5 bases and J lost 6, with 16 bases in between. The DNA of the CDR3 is TGTGCCATCAGTAAAGAAACAGGGCTTGATGGCTACACCTTC. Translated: CAISKETGLDGYTF.

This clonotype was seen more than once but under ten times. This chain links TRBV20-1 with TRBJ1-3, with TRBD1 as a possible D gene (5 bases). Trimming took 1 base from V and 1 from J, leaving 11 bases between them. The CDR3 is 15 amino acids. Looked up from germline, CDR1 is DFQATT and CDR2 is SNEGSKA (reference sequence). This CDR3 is CSARGGSSSGNTIYF. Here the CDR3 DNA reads TGCAGTGCTAGAGGGGGGAGTTCGTCTGGAAACACCATATATTTT.